This TCR beta chain was recovered during a study of T-cell memory formation after mild COVID-19. The V end was cut by 4 bases, the J end by 2 bases, with 17 bases between. The germline gives CDR1 SGHNT, CDR2 YYREEE (reference sequence). This CDR3 region has 16 residues. This clonotype was seen only a few times. TCRdb re-derived calls from the 5' RACE reads in MiXCR, one entry per CDR3 protein. Of hundreds of thousands of distinct CDR3 sequences listed, 20% to 25% are singletons. The V call is TRBV5-4, the J call TRBJ2-3; D may be TRBD1 (6 bases). Specimen: PBMCs or a T cell subset sorted from them (not recorded which). The sequence came from an adult woman who had mild COVID-19 (a few samples of this study predate the infection). Cell type and time point are not known. In DNA, the CDR3 is TGTGCCAGCAGCGTTCCCGGGACAAGTAACACAGATACGCAGTATTTT. It encodes CASSVPGTSNTDTQYF.